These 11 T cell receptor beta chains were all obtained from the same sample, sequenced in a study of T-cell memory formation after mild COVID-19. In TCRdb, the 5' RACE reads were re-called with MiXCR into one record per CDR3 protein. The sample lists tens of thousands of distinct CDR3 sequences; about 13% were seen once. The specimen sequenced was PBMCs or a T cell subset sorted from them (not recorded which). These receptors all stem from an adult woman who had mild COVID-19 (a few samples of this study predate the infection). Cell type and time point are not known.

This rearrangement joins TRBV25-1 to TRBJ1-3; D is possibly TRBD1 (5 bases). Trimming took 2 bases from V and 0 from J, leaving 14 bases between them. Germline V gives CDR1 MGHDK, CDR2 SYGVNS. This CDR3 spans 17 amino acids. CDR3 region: CASSEGKKGLSGNTIYF. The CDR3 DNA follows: TGTGCCAGCAGTGAAGGGAAGAAGGGGCTCTCTGGAAACACCATATATTTT.

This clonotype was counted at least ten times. The CDR3 DNA follows: TGTGCCAGCAGCCCGGCGGGGGGTCGGGAAGAGACCCAGTACTTC. This codes for CASSPAGGREETQYF. This chain connects TRBV7-3 to TRBJ2-5, with 8 bases aligning to TRBD2. Germline V CDR1 and CDR2: SGHTA, FQGTGA. V was clipped by 5 bases and J by 3 bases; unmatched bases: 8. The CDR3 length is 15 residues.

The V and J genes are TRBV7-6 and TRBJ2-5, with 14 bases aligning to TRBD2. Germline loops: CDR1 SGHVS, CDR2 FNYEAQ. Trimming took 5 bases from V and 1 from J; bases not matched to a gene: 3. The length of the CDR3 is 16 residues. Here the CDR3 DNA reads TGTGCCAGCAGCCCCGGGACTAGCGGGGGCCAAGAGACCCAGTACTTC. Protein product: CASSPGTSGGQETQYF.

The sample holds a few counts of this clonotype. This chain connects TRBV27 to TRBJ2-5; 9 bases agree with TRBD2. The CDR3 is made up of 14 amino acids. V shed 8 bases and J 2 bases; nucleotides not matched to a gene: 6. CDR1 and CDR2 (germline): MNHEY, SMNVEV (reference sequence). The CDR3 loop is CASRLADEQETQYF. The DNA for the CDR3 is TGTGCCAGCCGACTAGCGGATGAGCAAGAGACCCAGTACTTC.

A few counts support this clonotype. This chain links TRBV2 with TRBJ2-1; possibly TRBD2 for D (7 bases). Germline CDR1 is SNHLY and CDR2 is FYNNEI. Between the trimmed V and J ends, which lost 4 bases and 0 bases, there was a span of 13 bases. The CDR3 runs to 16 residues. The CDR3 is CASSGGLAASYNEQFF. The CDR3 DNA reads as TGTGCCAGCAGTGGGGGGCTAGCGGCCTCCTACAATGAGCAGTTCTTC. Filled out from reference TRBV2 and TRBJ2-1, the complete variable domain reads EPEVTQTPSHQVTQMGQEVILRCVPISNHLYFYWYRQILGQKVEFLVSFYNNEISEKSEIFDDQFSVERPDGSNFTLKIRSTKLEDSAMYFCASSGGLAASYNEQFFGPGTRLTVL.

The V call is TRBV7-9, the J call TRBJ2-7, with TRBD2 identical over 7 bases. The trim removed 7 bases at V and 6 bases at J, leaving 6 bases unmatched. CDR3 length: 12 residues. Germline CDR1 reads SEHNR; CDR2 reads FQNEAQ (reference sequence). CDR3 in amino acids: CASTNWGGEQYF. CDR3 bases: TGTGCCAGCACTAATTGGGGGGGCGAGCAGTACTTC.

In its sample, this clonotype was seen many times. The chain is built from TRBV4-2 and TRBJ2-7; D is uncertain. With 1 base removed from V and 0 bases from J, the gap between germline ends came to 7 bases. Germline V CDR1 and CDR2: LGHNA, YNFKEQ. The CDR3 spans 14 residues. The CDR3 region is CASSQVGGSYEQYF. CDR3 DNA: TGTGCCAGCAGCCAAGTTGGCGGCTCCTACGAGCAGTACTTC.

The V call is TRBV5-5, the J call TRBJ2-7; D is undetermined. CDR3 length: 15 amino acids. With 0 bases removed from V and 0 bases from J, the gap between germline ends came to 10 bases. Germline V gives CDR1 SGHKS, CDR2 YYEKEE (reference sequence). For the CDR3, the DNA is TGTGCCAGCAGCTTGGCGCCTCACTTCTCCTACGAGCAGTACTTC. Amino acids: CASSLAPHFSYEQYF.

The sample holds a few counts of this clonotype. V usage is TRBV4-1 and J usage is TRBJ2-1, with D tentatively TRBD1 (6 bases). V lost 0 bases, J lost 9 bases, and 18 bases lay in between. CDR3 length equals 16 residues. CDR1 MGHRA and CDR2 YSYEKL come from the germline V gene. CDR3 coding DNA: TGCGCCAGCAGCCAAGATTTACAGGGAGAAATAGCTGAGCAGTTCTTC. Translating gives CASSQDLQGEIAEQFF.

The CDR3 bases are TGTGCCAGCAGCTGGGTCACGGGGAATTCACCCCTCCACTTT. Its translation: CASSWVTGNSPLHF. This chain connects TRBV5-5 to TRBJ1-6; the D is unclear. The V end was cut by 3 bases, the J end by 7 bases, with 11 bases between. Per the germline V gene, CDR1 is SGHKS and CDR2 is YYEKEE (reference sequence). The CDR3 is made up of 14 amino acids.

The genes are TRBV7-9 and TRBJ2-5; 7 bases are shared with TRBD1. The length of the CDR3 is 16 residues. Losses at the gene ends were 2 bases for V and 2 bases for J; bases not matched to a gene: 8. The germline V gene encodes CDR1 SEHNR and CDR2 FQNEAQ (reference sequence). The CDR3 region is CASSLRGGEYQETQYF. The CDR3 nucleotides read TGTGCCAGCAGCTTACGAGGGGGCGAATATCAAGAGACCCAGTACTTC.